This TCR beta chain was identified in a study of shared clonotypes between healthy human individuals. Overall study results and limits: Donors were few, which limited the genetic and exposure-history diversity represented. An anticipated effect of sequencing depth on clonotype sharing among donors was recognized.

On this clone itself: Its cognate antigen is unknown. This clone may be a read error of a much larger clone one base away.

It was across several immunoSEQ plates that each subset's genomic DNA was evenly split. Using immunoSEQ multiplex PCR, the repertoire was profiled, and TCRdb retains in-frame clones only, with some absent. The sample carries hundreds of thousands of clones, 70% to 80% recorded once. This CDR3 is 16 amino acids long. Germline V gene data show CDR1 as SGHDT and CDR2 as YYEEEE. The V segment lost 4 bases and the J segment 1 base; nucleotides outside the gene matches: 6. The chain joins TRBV5-6 to TRBJ2-7; 12 positions match TRBD2. This clonotype was sampled from a woman in her forties in good health. Some clones in this sample may be carry-over from other donors' samples. The sample consisted of PBMCs. The CDR3 DNA reads TGTGCCAGCAGCGCCCCCGGGACTAGCGGGTCCTACGAGCAGTACTTC. Translated: CASSAPGTSGSYEQYF.